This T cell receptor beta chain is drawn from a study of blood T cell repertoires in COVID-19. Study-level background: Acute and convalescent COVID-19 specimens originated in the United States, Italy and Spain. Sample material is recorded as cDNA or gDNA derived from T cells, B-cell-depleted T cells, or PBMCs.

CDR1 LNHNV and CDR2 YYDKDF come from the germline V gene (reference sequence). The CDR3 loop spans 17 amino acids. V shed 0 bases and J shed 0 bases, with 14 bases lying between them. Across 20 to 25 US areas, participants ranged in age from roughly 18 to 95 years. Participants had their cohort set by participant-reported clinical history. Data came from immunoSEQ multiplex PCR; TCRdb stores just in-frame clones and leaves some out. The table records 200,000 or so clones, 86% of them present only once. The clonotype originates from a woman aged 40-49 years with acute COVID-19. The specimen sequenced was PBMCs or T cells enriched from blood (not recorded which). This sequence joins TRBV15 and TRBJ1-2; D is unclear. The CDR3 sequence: CATSRDAVFNSNYGYTF. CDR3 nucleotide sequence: TGTGCCACCAGCAGAGACGCGGTCTTTAATTCTAACTATGGCTACACCTTC.